A selection of T cell receptor beta chains follows, all from one sample in a study of T cell responses to AZD1222 COVID-19 vaccine. Profiling relied on immunoSEQ multiplex PCR, and the TCRdb table lists in-frame clones only, not all of them. The data show 95,000 to 130,000 clones, with approximately 83% seen just once and 3% to 4.5% held by the top ten. Source: peripheral blood, taken on day 0 of MenACWY control vaccination. These receptors all stem from an adult in good health. CDR3s leave out the opening cysteine and the closing phenylalanine or tryptophan. Each record gives: V gene, CDR3 protein.

>TRBV5-1
ASSLGGEDYGYT
>TRBV7-9
ASSLATGRTDTQY
>TRBV5-8
ASSRAPTSGGWNEQF
>TRBV2
ASSRQGADNSPLH
>TRBV30
AWKTGDNSPLH
>TRBV6-6
ASSPSGGEQF
>TRBV29-1
SVERGTDTQY
>TRBV10-3
AISESTADTTDTQY
>TRBV3-1/TRBV3-2
ASSRAHATQY
>TRBV7-2
ASSLATGSNTEAF
>TRBV27
ASSLAGGSSAF